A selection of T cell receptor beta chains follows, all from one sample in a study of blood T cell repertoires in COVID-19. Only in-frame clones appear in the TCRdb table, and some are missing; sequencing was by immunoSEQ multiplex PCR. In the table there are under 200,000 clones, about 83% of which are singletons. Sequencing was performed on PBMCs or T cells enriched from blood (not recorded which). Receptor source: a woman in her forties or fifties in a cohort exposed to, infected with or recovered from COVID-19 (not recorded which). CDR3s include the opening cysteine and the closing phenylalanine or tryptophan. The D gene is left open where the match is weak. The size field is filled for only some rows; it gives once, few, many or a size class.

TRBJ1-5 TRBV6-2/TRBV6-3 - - CASSQNWGTGRRFGNQPQHF TGTGCCAGCAGTCAAAACTGGGGAACAGGGAGAAGGTTTGGCAATCAGCCCCAGCATTTT
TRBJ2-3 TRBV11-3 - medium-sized CASSSGGQPTDTQYF TGTGCCAGCAGCTCAGGTGGACAGCCCACAGATACGCAGTATTTT
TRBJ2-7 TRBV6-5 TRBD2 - CASTQGLGPYEQYF TGTGCCAGCACCCAGGGACTAGGGCCCTACGAGCAGTACTTC
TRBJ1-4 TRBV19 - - CASSMGESANEKLFF TGTGCCAGTAGTATGGGCGAGAGTGCTAATGAAAAACTGTTTTTT
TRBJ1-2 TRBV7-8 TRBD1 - CASSSQTGGVHYGYTF TGTGCCAGCAGCTCACAGACAGGGGGCGTCCACTATGGCTACACCTTC
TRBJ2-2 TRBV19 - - CASSMPGYTGELFF TGTGCCAGTAGTATGCCAGGGTACACCGGGGAGCTGTTTTTT
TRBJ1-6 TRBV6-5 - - CASSFFPGAPLHF TGTGCCAGCAGTTTCTTTCCAGGGGCACCCCTCCACTTT
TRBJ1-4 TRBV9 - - CASSVDGTNEKLFF TGTGCCAGCAGCGTAGATGGCACTAATGAAAAACTGTTTTTT
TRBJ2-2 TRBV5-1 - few CASSTGQNTGELFF TGCGCCAGCAGCACAGGGCAGAACACCGGGGAGCTGTTTTTT
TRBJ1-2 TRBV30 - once CAWTGILGYGYTF TGTGCCTGGACGGGGATACTGGGATATGGCTACACCTTC
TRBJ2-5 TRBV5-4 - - CASSVLTGETQYF TGTGCCAGCAGCGTTCTAACGGGAGAGACCCAGTACTTC
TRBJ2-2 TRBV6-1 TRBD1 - CASSEAGQKRELFF TGTGCCAGCAGTGAAGCGGGACAGAAGCGGGAGCTGTTTTTT
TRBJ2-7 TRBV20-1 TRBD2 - CSASRSTSGMIYEQYF TGCAGTGCTAGTCGAAGTACTAGCGGGATGATCTACGAGCAGTACTTC
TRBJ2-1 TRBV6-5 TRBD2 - CASSYQRLADEQFF TGTGCCAGCAGTTACCAAAGGCTAGCGGATGAGCAGTTCTTC
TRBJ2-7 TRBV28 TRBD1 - CASSLSTGTLYEQYF TGTGCCAGCAGTTTATCGACAGGGACCCTCTACGAGCAGTACTTC
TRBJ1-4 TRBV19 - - CASSIREHEKLFF TGTGCCAGTAGTATTCGTGAGCATGAAAAACTGTTTTTT
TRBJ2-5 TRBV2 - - CASSGQKETQYF TGTGCCAGCAGCGGACAGAAAGAGACCCAGTACTTC
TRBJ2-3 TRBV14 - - CASSQELFRGGQGTDTQYF TGTGCCAGCAGCCAAGAACTCTTTCGGGGCGGTCAGGGGACAGATACGCAGTATTTT
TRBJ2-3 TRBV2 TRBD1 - CASSGDRGYTDTQYF TGTGCCAGCAGTGGCGACAGGGGGTACACAGATACGCAGTATTTT
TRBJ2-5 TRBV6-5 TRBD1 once CASSYTGTGIETQYF TGTGCCAGCAGTTATACAGGGACAGGGATAGAGACCCAGTACTTC
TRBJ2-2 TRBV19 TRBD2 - CASSIWASGSQSGELFF TGTGCCAGTAGTATTTGGGCCAGCGGGAGTCAGTCCGGGGAGCTGTTTTTT
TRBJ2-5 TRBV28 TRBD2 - CASKRLAGGLQETQYF TGTGCCAGCAAAAGACTAGCGGGGGGACTCCAAGAGACCCAGTACTTC
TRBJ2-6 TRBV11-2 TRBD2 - CASSLALAGEYSGANVLTF TGTGCCAGCAGCTTAGCCCTAGCGGGAGAGTACTCTGGGGCCAACGTCCTGACTTTC
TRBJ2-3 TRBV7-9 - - CASSPGGQRGDTQYF TGTGCCAGCAGCCCAGGGGGGCAACGGGGAGATACGCAGTATTTT
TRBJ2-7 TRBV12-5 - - CASGVSGSYEQYF TGTGCTAGTGGTGTTAGCGGCTCCTACGAGCAGTACTTC
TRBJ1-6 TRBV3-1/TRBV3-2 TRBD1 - CASSLGQANSPLHF TGTGCCAGCAGCCTAGGACAGGCGAATTCACCCCTCCACTTT
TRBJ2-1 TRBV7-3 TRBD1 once CASSLGTGGWGEQFF TGTGCCAGCAGCTTAGGGACAGGGGGCTGGGGTGAGCAGTTCTTC
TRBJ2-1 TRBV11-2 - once CASSPGGLATFNEQFF TGTGCCAGCAGCCCCGGCGGGCTAGCCACTTTTAATGAGCAGTTCTTC
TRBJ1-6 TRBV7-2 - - CASSLVGSIANSPLHF TGTGCCAGCAGCTTAGTAGGATCCATAGCGAATTCACCCCTCCACTTT
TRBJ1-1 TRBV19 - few CASSIREGLTEAFF TGTGCCAGTAGTATCCGAGAGGGTTTAACTGAAGCTTTCTTT
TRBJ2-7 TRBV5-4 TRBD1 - CASSPWDRESYEQYF TGTGCCAGCAGCCCGTGGGACAGAGAATCCTACGAGCAGTACTTC
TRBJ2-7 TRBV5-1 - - CASSPSAGATYEQYF TGCGCCAGCAGCCCGTCGGCGGGGGCCACCTACGAGCAGTACTTC
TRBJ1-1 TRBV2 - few CASSGETGLGNTEAFF TGTGCCAGCAGTGGAGAGACAGGATTGGGAAACACTGAAGCTTTCTTT
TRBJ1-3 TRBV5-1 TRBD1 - CASSLGTGGNTIYF TGCGCCAGCAGCTTGGGGACAGGGGGAAACACCATATATTTT
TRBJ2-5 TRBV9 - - CASSPQTGERETQYF TGTGCCAGCAGCCCTCAAACGGGGGAGAGGGAGACCCAGTACTTC
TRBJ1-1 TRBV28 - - CASSSAGMANTEAFF TGTGCCAGCTCTTCGGCGGGGATGGCGAACACTGAAGCTTTCTTT
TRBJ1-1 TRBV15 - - CATSRRAEAFF TGTGCCACCAGCCGGAGGGCTGAAGCTTTCTTT
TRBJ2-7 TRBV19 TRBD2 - CASKRAGGSYEQYF TGTGCCAGTAAGAGGGCGGGAGGATCCTACGAGCAGTACTTC
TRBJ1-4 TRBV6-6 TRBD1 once CASSYDRGLEKLFF TGTGCCAGCAGTTACGACAGGGGCCTCGAAAAACTGTTTTTT
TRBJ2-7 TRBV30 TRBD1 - CAWGVGDRGTYEQYF TGTGCCTGGGGAGTAGGGGACAGGGGAACCTACGAGCAGTACTTC
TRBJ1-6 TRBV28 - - CASSPLFQGKPQSRSPLHF TGTGCCAGCAGTCCCCTCTTCCAGGGGAAACCCCAATCGAGGTCACCCCTCCACTTT
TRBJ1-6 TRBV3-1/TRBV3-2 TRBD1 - CASSQGTGSYNSPLHF TGTGCCAGCAGCCAAGGGACAGGGTCATATAATTCACCCCTCCACTTT
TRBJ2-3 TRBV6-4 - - CASSATWGANTDTQYF TGTGCCAGCAGCGCGACTTGGGGAGCTAACACAGATACGCAGTATTTT
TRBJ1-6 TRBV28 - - CASRGGSYNSPLHF TGTGCCAGCAGGGGGGGCTCCTATAATTCACCCCTCCACTTT
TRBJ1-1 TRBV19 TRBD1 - CASSTPGQGANTEAFF TGTGCCAGTAGTACCCCGGGACAGGGCGCGAACACTGAAGCTTTCTTT